Listed below are T cell receptor beta chains from one sample, sequenced in a study of shared clonotypes between healthy human individuals. Some clones are missing from TCRdb's copy, which holds only in-frame ones; the method was immunoSEQ multiplex PCR. There are around 2,000,000 clones in the sample; approximately 95% occur only once, and 0.1% to 0.15% lies in the top ten. Specimen: naive CD4+ T cells sorted from blood. The origin of the receptors is a man between 18 and 29 years old in good health. Both conserved end residues are part of each CDR3. The order of the fields is D gene, clone size, J gene, V gene, CDR3 protein, CDR3 DNA. The D gene is left open where the match is weak. Clone size appears in some rows only: once, few, many, or a class for an expanded clone.

>.|once|TRBJ1-4|TRBV11-2
CASSLAAGVGEKLFF
TGTGCCAGCAGCTTAGCGGCAGGGGTTGGGGAAAAACTGTTTTTT
>.|.|TRBJ1-1|TRBV2
CASSGVRVFTEAFF
TGTGCCAGCAGTGGGGTTCGGGTTTTCACTGAAGCTTTCTTT
>.|.|TRBJ2-5|TRBV5-4
CASSLNSETQYF
TGTGCCAGCAGCTTGAATAGTGAGACCCAGTACTTC
>.|.|TRBJ2-2|TRBV2
CASSDLNRDGELFF
TGTGCCAGCAGTGACCTAAACAGGGACGGGGAGCTGTTTTTT
>.|once|TRBJ1-1|TRBV10-3
CATTSRTRGPNTEAFF
TGTGCCACAACTTCGCGAACCAGGGGTCCGAACACTGAAGCTTTCTTT
>.|.|TRBJ2-7|TRBV5-1
CASRNSVVRDEQYF
TGCGCCAGCAGAAACTCTGTAGTTAGGGACGAGCAGTACTTC
>TRBD2|once|TRBJ2-5|TRBV5-4
CASKLAGGPETQYF
TGTGCCAGCAAACTAGCGGGAGGGCCGGAGACCCAGTACTTC
>.|.|TRBJ2-2|TRBV5-1
CASSLGSGAGELFF
TGCGCCAGCAGCTTGGGATCCGGGGCCGGGGAGCTGTTTTTT
>TRBD2|once|TRBJ2-7|TRBV4-2
CASSQLPSGGTSYEQYF
TGTGCCAGCAGCCAATTACCTAGCGGGGGGACCTCCTACGAGCAGTACTTC
>TRBD2|.|TRBJ2-3|TRBV30
CAWGRGGRDTQYF
TGTGCCTGGGGTCGGGGGGGCCGAGATACGCAGTATTTT
>TRBD1|.|TRBJ1-3|TRBV5-3
CARSLNGTGGKCSGNTIYF
TGTGCCAGAAGCTTGAACGGGACAGGGGGCAAATGCTCTGGAAACACCATATATTTT
>TRBD2|.|TRBJ2-3|TRBV28
CASTSGGPSTDTQYF
TGTGCCAGCACTAGCGGGGGGCCTAGCACAGATACGCAGTATTTT
>TRBD2|.|TRBJ2-4|TRBV30
CAWSAMTSGRFASKNIQYF
TGTGCCTGGAGTGCAATGACTAGCGGGAGGTTCGCGTCCAAAAACATTCAGTACTTC
>.|.|TRBJ1-3|TRBV30
CAWSGTRPGNTIYF
TGTGCCTGGAGTGGGACACGCCCTGGAAACACCATATATTTT
>.|.|TRBJ1-5|TRBV1
CTSSQELGQFSNQPQHF
TGCACCAGCAGCCAAGAGCTCGGGCAGTTTAGCAATCAGCCCCAGCATTTT
>.|.|TRBJ1-2|TRBV5-1
CASSLGGTGVSNYGYTF
TGCGCCAGCAGCTTGGGGGGAACAGGTGTTTCTAACTATGGCTACACCTTC
>.|once|TRBJ1-2|TRBV18
CASSPTTGYGYTF
TGTGCCAGCTCACCTACTACAGGGTATGGCTACACCTTC
>.|.|TRBJ2-7|TRBV5-1
CASSLTDYQAYEQYF
TGCGCCAGCAGCTTAACGGACTACCAGGCCTACGAGCAGTACTTC
>.|.|TRBJ2-2|TRBV30
CAWTTYRDPRELFF
TGTGCCTGGACCACTTACAGGGATCCCAGGGAGCTGTTTTTT
>.|.|TRBJ1-3|TRBV7-9
CASSLLRTGNTIYF
TGTGCCAGCAGCTTACTTAGAACCGGAAACACCATATATTTT
>.|.|TRBJ2-1|TRBV19
CASSMGVRNEQFF
TGTGCCAGTAGTATGGGGGTTCGGAATGAGCAGTTCTTC
>.|.|TRBJ2-3|TRBV9
CASSADLSTDTQYF
TGTGCCAGCAGCGCAGACTTGAGCACAGATACGCAGTATTTT
>.|.|TRBJ2-3|TRBV10-3
CAISLALDGTDTQYF
TGTGCCATCAGCCTAGCGCTGGATGGGACAGATACGCAGTATTTT
>.|.|TRBJ1-3|TRBV11-2
CASSLSTGIGNTIYF
TGTGCCAGCAGCCTTTCGACGGGAATTGGAAACACCATATATTTT
>TRBD1|.|TRBJ2-1|TRBV2
CASSDEQGYNEQFF
TGTGCCAGCAGTGATGAACAGGGGTACAATGAGCAGTTCTTC